This entry concerns a single T cell receptor (beta chain). Which antigen it targets is not known. No much larger clone is present one base from it, and per-base qualities are unavailable. These data come from a study of T cell changes during pregnancy in multiple sclerosis (dated by TCRdb to about 2019). About the investigation overall: The study examined how the T cell repertoire changed over the course of pregnancy in women with multiple sclerosis.

Per the germline V gene, SQVTM is the CDR1 and ANQGSEA is the CDR2. From the cysteine up to the phenylalanine, the CDR3 has a length of 16 residues. CDR3 DNA is the only sequence kept; it has 48 bases, read in frame from the first base. V lost 7 bases and J lost 0 bases; the stretch between them is 21 bases long. Library preparation used the immunoSEQ multiplex PCR assay. The table comes from immuneACCESS by way of TCRdb, which keeps in-frame sequences with V and J called. Part of the clones is missing from these tables; in studies checked, under half for an unresolved V gene and the rest for unknown reasons. The sample table lists 25,000 to 35,000 clones, 89% of them with a count of one. The top ten hold about 11% of the sample.

The chain is assembled from TRBV29-1 and TRBJ1-2; the D gene is possibly TRBD1, with 6 bases matching. Sequenced material: CD8+ T cells from peripheral blood mononuclear cells, taken in the second trimester of pregnancy. The clonotype comes from a female donor with multiple sclerosis, enrolled in a pregnancy study. This receptor carries the CDR3 CSGIIGGSGANYGYTF. The DNA sequence is as follows: TGCAGCGGGATTATAGGGGGTTCTGGGGCTAACTATGGCTACACCTTC.